This passage covers 13 T cell receptor beta chains from one sample sequenced in a study of OX40 agonist ivuxolimab in advanced cancers. Some clones are missing from TCRdb's copy, which holds only in-frame ones; the method was immunoSEQ multiplex PCR. Here the sample spans 25,000 to 30,000 clones, about four fifths being singletons. The sample here was CD4+ or CD8+ T cells sorted from blood, taken in a trial of the OX40 agonist ivuxolimab. The source is an adult with an advanced solid tumor such as melanoma, head and neck, liver or kidney cancer.

The V gene is TRBV5-1, the J gene TRBJ1-2; TRBD1 might be the D (5 bases). In germline, CDR1 is SGHRS, CDR2 YFSETQ. V was shortened by 0 bases and J by 3 bases, with 21 bases between the two germline ends. There are 18 residues in the CDR3. This chain's CDR3 is CASSLGGIAPGFDYGYTF. As DNA, the CDR3 is TGCGCCAGCAGCTTGGGGGGGATTGCTCCTGGTTTTGACTATGGCTACACCTTC.

The table lists this clone with a few counts. The chain joins TRBV15 to TRBJ1-2; D remains unclear. The CDR3 is made up of 13 amino acids. CDR1 and CDR2 (germline): LNHNV, YYDKDF (reference sequence). The V gene lost 0 bases and the J gene lost 4 bases, with 6 bases spanning the gap. The CDR3 loop reads CATSRDGIYGYTF. The DNA of the CDR3 is TGTGCCACCAGCAGAGACGGGATCTATGGCTACACCTTC.

V and J are TRBV4-1 and TRBJ1-4; tentative D call: TRBD1 (6 bases). The CDR3 has 15 residues. Trimming shortened V by 4 bases and J by 6 bases, and 15 bases separated the two germline ends. Germline V gene sequence: CDR1 MGHRA, CDR2 YSYEKL. CDR3 sequence (DNA): TGCGCCAGCAGCCGAGCAGGGGCCTTGGATGAAAAACTGTTTTTT. Translation: CASSRAGALDEKLFF.

The chain is built from TRBV12-5 and TRBJ1-5; D is undetermined. Trimming shortened V by 1 base and J by 4 bases, and 11 bases separated the two germline ends. The CDR3 sequence is 15 residues long. In germline, CDR1 is LGHNT, CDR2 FRNRAP. CDR3: CASGLGGVGNQPQHF. Written as DNA, the CDR3 is TGTGCTAGTGGTTTGGGCGGGGTGGGGAATCAGCCCCAGCATTTT.

The CDR3, as DNA: TGTGCCAGCAGCTTAGCCCCGGGACAGGGGATTCGGTTGGACACTGAAGCTTTCTTT. Residues: CASSLAPGQGIRLDTEAFF. V and J are TRBV7-9 and TRBJ1-1; 10 nucleotides align to TRBD1. Trimming at V came to 0 bases and at J to 3 bases, leaving 13 bases not matched to a gene. The CDR3 runs 19 residues. Germline CDR1 SEHNR, CDR2 FQNEAQ (reference sequence).

The chain is built from TRBV6-1 and TRBJ2-7, with D maybe TRBD1 (5 bases). V was cut by 2 bases and J by 6 bases, with 11 bases left in between. CDR1 MNHNS and CDR2 SASEGT come from the germline V gene. CDR3 length: 13 amino acids. The CDR3, as DNA: TGTGCCAGCAGTGAACAGGGCTTAGTCGAGCAGTACTTC. Translation: CASSEQGLVEQYF.

The chain couples TRBV6-5 to TRBJ1-1, with 8 bases identical to TRBD1. The V and J ends lost 5 bases and 3 bases, in that order; junction bases with no gene match: 8. The CDR3 is made up of 15 amino acids. The germline CDR1 and CDR2 sequences are MNHEY and SVGAGI. The DNA of the CDR3 is TGTGCCAGCAGTCTTTCACAGGGGGGTTACACTGAAGCTTTCTTT. Translation: CASSLSQGGYTEAFF.

CDR3 protein: CASSGTTDTDTQYF. CDR3 DNA: TGTGCCAGCAGTGGGACGACAGACACAGATACGCAGTATTTT. The V gene is TRBV6-4, the J gene TRBJ2-3, with D possibly being TRBD1 (5 bases). Trimming pared 4 bases from V and 2 bases from J, leaving 10 bases between. The CDR3 is made up of 14 amino acids. CDR1 is MRHNA, CDR2 SNTAGT, per germline.

The chain couples TRBV9 to TRBJ1-2; no definite D call. Germline V lookup: CDR1 SGDLS, CDR2 YYNGEE. V was clipped by 0 bases and J by 8 bases, with 17 bases between them. The length of the CDR3 is 15 residues. This CDR3 is CASSVAQGEGWGYTF. The CDR3, as DNA: TGTGCCAGCAGCGTAGCTCAAGGAGAGGGCTGGGGCTACACCTTC.

This chain uses TRBV5-1 with TRBJ1-5; maybe TRBD1 (6 bases). V gave up 0 bases and J gave up 2 bases, with 9 bases separating them. Looked up from germline, CDR1 is SGHRS and CDR2 is YFSETQ. The CDR3 is 15 amino acids. The CDR3 DNA reads TGCGCCAGCAGCTTGGAGGGGGGTCGCAATCAGCCCCAGCATTTT. This gives the protein CASSLEGGRNQPQHF.

The chain links TRBV6-9 to TRBJ1-2, with D maybe TRBD1 (5 bases). The germline gives CDR1 MNHGY, CDR2 SVAAGI. The CDR3 spans 14 residues. V shed 3 bases and J shed 2 bases, with 10 bases lying between them. CDR3 nucleotides: TGTGCCAGCAGTTACTCGCGGGGGAACTATGGCTACACCTTC. Protein sequence: CASSYSRGNYGYTF.

This clone counts as large. V gene TRBV2 combines with J gene TRBJ1-4; D is uncertain. The CDR3 totals 16 residues. The V end was cut by 3 bases, the J end by 0 bases, with 11 bases between. Germline CDR1 reads SNHLY; CDR2 reads FYNNEI. As DNA, the CDR3 is TGTGCCAGCAGTGAGGCCATACGGGCAACTAATGAAAAACTGTTTTTT. This encodes CASSEAIRATNEKLFF.

The chain joins TRBV19 to TRBJ1-2; 11 bases map to TRBD1. The CDR3 runs to 17 residues. Germline values: CDR1 LNHDA, CDR2 SQIVND (reference sequence). The trim removed 5 bases at V and 0 bases at J, leaving 8 bases unmatched. The CDR3 is CASSLRDRGTPNYGYTF. CDR3 bases: TGTGCCAGTAGTCTCCGGGACAGGGGGACACCTAACTATGGCTACACCTTC.